The 22 T cell receptor beta chains given below trace back to one sample, sequenced in a study of blood T cell repertoires in COVID-19. The protocol was immunoSEQ multiplex PCR, while the TCRdb copy is restricted to in-frame clones and leaves out a portion. The table records 46,000 or so clones, around 90% of them present only once. The sequenced material came from peripheral blood. The receptors stem from a man in his sixties or seventies with active COVID-19.

The chain couples TRBV4-1 to TRBJ2-3, with 7 bases aligning to TRBD2. CDR3 size: 18 residues. Germline loops: CDR1 MGHRA, CDR2 YSYEKL. The J segment lost 1 base and the V segment lost 4 bases, leaving 14 bases of the junction unmatched. The CDR3 sequence: CASSPGGLASGGTDTQYF. CDR3 in DNA: TGCGCCAGCAGCCCCGGGGGGTTGGCCAGCGGGGGCACAGATACGCAGTATTTT.

This chain uses TRBV7-2 with TRBJ2-7; 13 bases align to TRBD2. There are 16 residues in the CDR3. V lost 1 base and J lost 4; bases outside the gene matches: 4. Germline loops: CDR1 SGHTA, CDR2 FQGNSA. The chain's CDR3 is CASSLGGTSGIYEQYF. The DNA for the CDR3 is TGTGCCAGCAGCTTAGGGGGGACTAGCGGGATTTACGAGCAGTACTTC.

The chain joins TRBV10-1 to TRBJ2-7, with 10 bases that match TRBD2. Germline V gene lookup returns CDR1 WNHNN and CDR2 SYGVQD (reference sequence). J gave up 3 bases and V 6 bases, and 8 bases lay outside the gene matches. The CDR3 consists of 15 residues. In DNA form, the CDR3 reads TGCGCCAGCAGATTTAGCGGGAGGCCCTACTACGAGCAGTACTTC. Translating gives CASRFSGRPYYEQYF.

This chain joins TRBV28 and TRBJ1-2; D not certain. The CDR3 is 15 amino acids. V was clipped by 6 bases and J by 1 base, with 15 bases between them. The germline gives CDR1 MDHEN, CDR2 SYDVKM. The CDR3 coding sequence is TGTGCCAGCAGCGCCCCCGGGGTTAATAACTATGGCTACACCTTC. It encodes CASSAPGVNNYGYTF.

V gene TRBV7-9 combines with J gene TRBJ2-1; 15 nucleotides match TRBD2. The length of the CDR3 is 18 residues. Germline lookup yields CDR1 SEHNR and CDR2 FQNEAQ (reference sequence). The J segment lost 0 bases and the V segment lost 5 bases, leaving 5 bases of the junction unmatched. The DNA for the CDR3 is TGTGCCAGCAGCCCCGGACTAGCGGGAGGGAGCTCCTACAATGAGCAGTTCTTC. It translates to CASSPGLAGGSSYNEQFF.

The J gene is TRBJ2-7, the V gene TRBV29-1; 7 bases map to TRBD2. Losses at the gene ends were 6 bases for V and 3 bases for J; bases not matched to a gene: 14. The CDR3 length is 15 residues. CDR1 and CDR2 (germline): SQVTM, ANQGSEA. CDR3 loop: CSVVRRGGRSYEQYF. The CDR3 DNA follows: TGCAGCGTCGTCCGACGGGGCGGGAGAAGCTACGAGCAGTACTTC.

The chain recombines TRBV24-1 with TRBJ1-5; D is possibly TRBD1 (5 bases). The CDR3 runs 18 residues. Trimming removed 5 bases at V and 2 bases at J, with 21 bases between. Germline V gives CDR1 KGHDR, CDR2 SFDVKD. CDR3 region: CATSGGDNFGAGNQPQHF. The CDR3 DNA reads TGTGCCACCAGTGGGGGGGATAATTTCGGGGCTGGCAATCAGCCCCAGCATTTT.

This clone came up once. The gene calls are TRBV5-6 and TRBJ2-1; D may be TRBD1 (6 bases). This CDR3 is 16 amino acids long. The ends were cut back, 4 bases at V and 0 bases at J, with 14 bases in the middle. Germline V gives CDR1 SGHDT, CDR2 YYEEEE. DNA of the CDR3: TGTGCCAGCAGCGGAACAGGGAGACTCTCCTACAATGAGCAGTTCTTC. This translates into CASSGTGRLSYNEQFF.

The chain has TRBV7-9 and TRBJ2-5; TRBD2 aligns across 7 bases. The junction had 11 bases not matched to a gene; V was cut back by 8 bases and J by 2 bases. CDR3 length equals 15 residues. Germline V gene sequence: CDR1 SEHNR, CDR2 FQNEAQ (reference sequence). The CDR3 protein is CASALWEGGQETQYF. DNA for the CDR3: TGTGCCAGCGCCTTGTGGGAGGGAGGGCAAGAGACCCAGTACTTC.

The chain has TRBV2 and TRBJ1-3; possible D gene TRBD1, 5 bases. V lost 5 bases to trimming and J lost 3 bases, with 11 bases between them. The CDR3 is made up of 14 amino acids. Germline loops: CDR1 SNHLY, CDR2 FYNNEI. CDR3 nucleotides: TGTGCCAGCAGTCCAGGGCTCGGTGGAAACACCATATATTTT. Its translation is CASSPGLGGNTIYF.

This clone is a singleton in its sample. The chain uses TRBV28 and TRBJ2-2; possibly TRBD1 for D (6 bases). Trimming pared 3 bases from V and 5 bases from J, leaving 16 bases between. The CDR3 sequence is 16 residues long. Germline-derived CDR1 and CDR2 are MDHEN and SYDVKM. The CDR3 here is CASSLIQGWGTGELFF. The CDR3 DNA sequence: TGTGCCAGCAGTTTGATCCAGGGGTGGGGGACCGGGGAGCTGTTTTTT.

This clone was seen once. The gene calls are TRBV5-4 and TRBJ2-7; 8 bases fit TRBD1. Trimming at V came to 4 bases and at J to 3 bases, leaving 3 bases not matched to a gene. Germline V CDR1 and CDR2: SGHNT, YYREEE (reference sequence). The CDR3 is 13 residues long. In DNA, the CDR3 is TGTGCCAGCAGCGCGGGACAGGTCTACGAGCAGTACTTC. Amino acid sequence: CASSAGQVYEQYF.

V is TRBV29-1 and J is TRBJ2-5; 7 bases are shared with TRBD2. V lost 4 bases and J lost 3; bases outside the gene matches: 11. The CDR3 extends over 15 amino acids. Germline CDR1 is SQVTM and CDR2 is ANQGSEA. CDR3 residues: CSVVGGGSIKETQYF. Written as DNA, the CDR3 is TGCAGCGTTGTAGGAGGCGGGAGCATAAAAGAGACCCAGTACTTC.

The chain couples TRBV5-8 to TRBJ2-7; maybe TRBD2 (6 bases). Germline-derived CDR1 and CDR2 are SGHTS and YDEGEE. The CDR3 covers 15 residues. V lost 0 bases to trimming and J lost 2 bases, with 12 bases between them. This CDR3 reads CASSLALWRAYEQYF. DNA of the CDR3: TGTGCCAGCAGCTTGGCCCTATGGAGGGCCTACGAGCAGTACTTC.

This clone showed up just once. The CDR3 DNA is TGTGCCAGCAGCTTAGAGGGCGGGGAGCAGTACTTC. It is translated as CASSLEGGEQYF. The chain carries TRBV11-1 and TRBJ2-7; a possible D gene is TRBD2 (5 bases). CDR3 length equals 12 residues. Trimming left V 1 base short and J 7 bases short, with 8 bases between. Germline V lookup: CDR1 SGHAT, CDR2 FQDESV (reference sequence). Full variable domain (outside the CDR3, taken from reference TRBV11-1 and TRBJ2-7): EAEVAQSPRYKITEKSQAVAFWCDPISGHATLYWYRQILGQGPELLVQFQDESVVDDSQLPKDRFSAERLKGVDSTLKIQPAELGDSAMYLCASSLEGGEQYFGPGTRLTVT.

The V gene is TRBV7-2, the J gene TRBJ1-3, with D possibly being TRBD1 (5 bases). V was clipped by 3 bases and J by 0 bases, with 12 bases between them. This CDR3 region has 16 residues. Germline-derived CDR1 and CDR2 are SGHTA and FQGNSA. The CDR3 sequence: CASSLDGGVSGNTIYF. CDR3 bases: TGTGCCAGCAGCTTGGACGGAGGGGTCTCTGGAAACACCATATATTTT.

The chain joins TRBV7-6 to TRBJ1-1; 11 positions match TRBD1. Looked up from germline, CDR1 is SGHVS and CDR2 is FNYEAQ. The junction had 6 bases not matched to a gene; V was cut back by 5 bases and J by 4 bases. The CDR3 length is 15 residues. The CDR3 region is CASSDWGQGGTEAFF. The CDR3 bases are TGTGCCAGCAGCGACTGGGGACAGGGGGGCACTGAAGCTTTCTTT.

A remark on this clone: A read error may account for a junction end that differs from germline. This chain links TRBV7-3 with TRBJ2-1; TRBD2 matches at 11 bases. This CDR3 is built from 20 residues. Per germline, CDR1 SGHTA and CDR2 FQGTGA. The CDR3 reads CASSLTGTSGIPSSYNEQFF. CDR3 sequence (DNA): TGTGCCAGCAGCCTAACCGGGACTAGCGGAATACCGAGCTCCTACAATGAGCAGTTCTTC.

This chain connects TRBV24-1 to TRBJ2-7, with 11 bases fitting TRBD1. CDR3 length: 15 amino acids. Germline V gene data show CDR1 as KGHDR and CDR2 as SFDVKD. J gave up 3 bases and V 4 bases, and 4 bases lay outside the gene matches. DNA of the CDR3: TGTGCCACCAGTGAACGGACAGGGGGCATCTACGAGCAGTACTTC. It specifies CATSERTGGIYEQYF.

A few counts support this clone. CDR3 amino acids: CASSEYGEDTQYF. The CDR3 nucleotides read TGTGCCAGCAGTGAATACGGGGAAGATACGCAGTATTTT. The chain links TRBV25-1 to TRBJ2-3, with D possibly being TRBD2 (5 bases). Trimming removed 0 bases from V and 5 bases from J, with 6 bases in between. This CDR3 is built from 13 residues. Germline values: CDR1 MGHDK, CDR2 SYGVNS. The whole variable domain, remainder taken from reference TRBV25-1 and TRBJ2-3, is EADIYQTPRYLVIGTGKKITLECSQTMGHDKMYWYQQDPGMELHLIHYSYGVNSTEKGDLSSESTVSRIRTEHFPLTLESARPSHTSQYLCASSEYGEDTQYFGPGTRLTVL.

V and J are TRBV6-6 and TRBJ2-7, with D unclear. The CDR3 has 11 residues. The germline gives CDR1 MNHNY, CDR2 SVGAGI (reference sequence). V shed 5 bases and J shed 6 bases, with 8 bases lying between them. The CDR3 DNA sequence: TGTGCCAGCAGTAGATCGGCCGAGCAGTACTTC. Translation: CASSRSAEQYF.

The chain combines TRBV9 with TRBJ1-2; 8 bases agree with TRBD1. CDR3 length equals 16 residues. Trimming cost V 4 bases and J 8 bases; bases outside gene matches: 16. Germline assignment: CDR1 SGDLS and CDR2 YYNGEE. CDR3 protein: CASSPLSGQVGFGYTF. Written as DNA, the CDR3 is TGTGCCAGCAGCCCACTGTCGGGACAGGTGGGTTTCGGCTACACCTTC.